This record covers a single TCR beta chain. Its antigen is not identified. This sample is drawn from a study of cytomegalovirus exposure and HLA in healthy donors. Study-wide results and caveats: An analysis that was carried out later associated 15,000 to 20,000 TCR beta sequences with HLA alleles at 0.05 false discovery rate. For most TCR beta V segments, an earlier analysis put the productive rate at about 87% or about 30% of the time. Excluded were some V segments that proved indistinguishable, including TRBV6-2 and TRBV6-3.

Primers: 60 Vbeta forward and 13 Jbeta reverse. Generated by immunoSEQ multiplex PCR, the TCRdb table keeps only in-frame clones and is missing some. The sample includes 150,000 to 200,000 clones, about 83% of them seen just once. CDR3 size: 17 residues. Trimming cost V 6 bases and J 4 bases; bases outside gene matches: 16. The germline gives CDR1 SNHLY, CDR2 FYNNEI. The TCR originated in a woman aged 30 to 39 in good health and CMV-seronegative. The source material was PBMCs. V is TRBV2 and J is TRBJ2-7, with 9 bases matching TRBD2. The CDR3 bases are TGTGCCAGCAGAAGGGTAAGGGGCGGGAGGGAAGCGTACGAGCAGTACTTC. This sequence encodes CASRRVRGGREAYEQYF.